The 2 T cell receptor beta chains presented below share a single source sample, sequenced in a study of cytomegalovirus exposure and HLA in healthy donors. The PCR employed 60 Vbeta primers together with 13 Jbeta primers. Using immunoSEQ multiplex PCR, the repertoire was profiled, and TCRdb retains in-frame clones only, with some absent. Here the sample spans 150,000 or so clones, 80% to 90% being singletons. The sample comprised PBMCs. The receptors stem from a woman aged 18-29 years in good health and CMV-seronegative.

This clone turned up a few times. The rearrangement links TRBV27 to TRBJ1-5; TRBD1 is a possible D gene (6 bases). Per the germline V gene, CDR1 is MNHEY and CDR2 is SMNVEV (reference sequence). The CDR3 length is 20 residues. V shed 0 bases and J shed 3 bases, with 24 bases lying between them. CDR3 region: CASSLSYRVRFTGNNQPQHF. CDR3 sequence (DNA): TGTGCCAGCAGTTTATCCTATCGGGTCCGATTCACAGGGAACAATCAGCCCCAGCATTTT.

The rearrangement links TRBV5-4 to TRBJ2-5, with 12 bases lining up with TRBD2. Germline V lookup: CDR1 SGHNT, CDR2 YYREEE (reference sequence). After removal of 4 bases from V and 4 bases from J, the junction contained 14 bases not matched to a gene. The CDR3 loop spans 18 amino acids. DNA of the CDR3: TGTGCCAGCAGCCCATCGAGACTAGCGGGAGACGGGCGAGAGACCCAGTACTTC. Translating it yields CASSPSRLAGDGRETQYF.